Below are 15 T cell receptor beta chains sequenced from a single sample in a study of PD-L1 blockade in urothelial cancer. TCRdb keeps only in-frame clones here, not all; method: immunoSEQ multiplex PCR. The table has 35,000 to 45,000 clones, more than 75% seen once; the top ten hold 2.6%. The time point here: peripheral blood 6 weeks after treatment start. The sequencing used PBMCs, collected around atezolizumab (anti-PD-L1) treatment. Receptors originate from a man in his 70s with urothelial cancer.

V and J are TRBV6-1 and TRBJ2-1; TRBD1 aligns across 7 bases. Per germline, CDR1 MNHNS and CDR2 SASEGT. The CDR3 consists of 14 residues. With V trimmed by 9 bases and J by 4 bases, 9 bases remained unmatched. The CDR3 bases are TGTGCCAGTAATACAGGGGCTCTTTACAATGAGCAGTTCTTC. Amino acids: CASNTGALYNEQFF.

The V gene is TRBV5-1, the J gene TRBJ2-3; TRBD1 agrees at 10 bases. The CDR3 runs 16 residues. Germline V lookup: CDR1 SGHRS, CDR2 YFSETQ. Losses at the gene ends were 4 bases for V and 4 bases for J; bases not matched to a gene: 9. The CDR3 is CASSPLGQGFADTQYF. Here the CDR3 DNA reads TGCGCCAGCAGCCCCCTGGGACAGGGGTTCGCAGATACGCAGTATTTT.

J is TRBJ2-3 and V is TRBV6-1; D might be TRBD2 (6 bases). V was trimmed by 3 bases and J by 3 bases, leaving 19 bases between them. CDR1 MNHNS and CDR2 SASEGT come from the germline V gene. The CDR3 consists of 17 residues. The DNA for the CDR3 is TGTGCCAGCAGTGACCCATTGGGGGGAGCGCGTACAGATACGCAGTATTTT. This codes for CASSDPLGGARTDTQYF.

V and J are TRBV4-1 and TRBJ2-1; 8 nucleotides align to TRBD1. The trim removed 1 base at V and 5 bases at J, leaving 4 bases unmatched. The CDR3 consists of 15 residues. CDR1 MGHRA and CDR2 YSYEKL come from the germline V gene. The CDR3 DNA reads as TGCGCCAGCAGCCAAGGCCAGACAGGGGACAATGAGCAGTTCTTC. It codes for CASSQGQTGDNEQFF.

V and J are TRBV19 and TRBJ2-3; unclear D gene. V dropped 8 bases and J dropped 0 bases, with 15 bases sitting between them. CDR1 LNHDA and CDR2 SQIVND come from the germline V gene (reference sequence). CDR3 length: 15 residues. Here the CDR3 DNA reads TGTGCCAGTTCACTTCAAGTGAAAAGCACAGATACGCAGTATTTT. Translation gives CASSLQVKSTDTQYF.

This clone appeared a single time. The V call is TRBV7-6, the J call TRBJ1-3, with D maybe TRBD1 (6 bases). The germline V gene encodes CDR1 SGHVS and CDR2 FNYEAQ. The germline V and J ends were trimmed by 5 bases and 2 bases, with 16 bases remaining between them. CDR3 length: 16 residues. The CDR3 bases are TGTGCCAGCAGCCCCTCGACAGGATTCCCTGGAAACACCATATATTTT. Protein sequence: CASSPSTGFPGNTIYF. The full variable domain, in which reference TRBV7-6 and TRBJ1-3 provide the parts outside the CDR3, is GAGVSQSPRYKVTKRGQDVALRCDPISGHVSLYWYRQALGQGPEFLTYFNYEAQQDKSGLPNDRFSAERPEGSISTLTIQRTEQRDSAMYRCASSPSTGFPGNTIYFGEGSWLTVV.

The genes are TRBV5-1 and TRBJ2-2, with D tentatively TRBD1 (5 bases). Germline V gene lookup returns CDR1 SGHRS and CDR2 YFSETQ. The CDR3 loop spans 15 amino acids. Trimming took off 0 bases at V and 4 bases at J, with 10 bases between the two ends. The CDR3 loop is CASSLVIQGTGELFF. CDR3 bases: TGCGCCAGCAGCTTGGTAATTCAGGGCACCGGGGAGCTGTTTTTT.

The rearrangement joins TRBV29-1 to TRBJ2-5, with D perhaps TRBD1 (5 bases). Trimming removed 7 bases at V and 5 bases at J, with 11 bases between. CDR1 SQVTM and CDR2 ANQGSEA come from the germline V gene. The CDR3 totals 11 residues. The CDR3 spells CSAGARETQYF. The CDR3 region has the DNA TGCAGCGCTGGGGCAAGGGAGACCCAGTACTTC.

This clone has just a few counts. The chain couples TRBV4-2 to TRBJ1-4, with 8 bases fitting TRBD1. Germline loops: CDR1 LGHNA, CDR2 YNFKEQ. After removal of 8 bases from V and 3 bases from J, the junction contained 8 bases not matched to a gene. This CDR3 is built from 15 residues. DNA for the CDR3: TGTGCCAGCGCGGCAGGGGGCGCGTCTAATGAAAAACTGTTTTTT. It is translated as CASAAGGASNEKLFF.

This CDR3 reads CASGAETQYF. In DNA, the CDR3 is TGTGCCAGTGGTGCGGAGACCCAGTACTTC. The chain has TRBV19 and TRBJ2-5; D not resolved. The CDR3 totals 10 residues. Germline V gene data show CDR1 as LNHDA and CDR2 as SQIVND (reference sequence). Trimming removed 8 bases from V and 5 bases from J, with 6 bases in between.

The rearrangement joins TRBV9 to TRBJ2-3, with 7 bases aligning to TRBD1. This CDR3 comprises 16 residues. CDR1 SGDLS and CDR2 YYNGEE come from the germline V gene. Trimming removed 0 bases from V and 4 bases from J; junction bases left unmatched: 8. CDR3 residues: CASSVGDRAGADTQYF. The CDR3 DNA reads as TGTGCCAGCAGCGTAGGAGACAGGGCGGGTGCAGATACGCAGTATTTT.

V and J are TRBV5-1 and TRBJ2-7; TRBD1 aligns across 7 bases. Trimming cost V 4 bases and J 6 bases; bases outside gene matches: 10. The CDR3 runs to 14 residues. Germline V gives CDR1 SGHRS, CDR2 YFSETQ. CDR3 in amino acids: CASSVDRVWGEQYF. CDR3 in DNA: TGCGCCAGCAGCGTAGACAGGGTTTGGGGCGAGCAGTACTTC.

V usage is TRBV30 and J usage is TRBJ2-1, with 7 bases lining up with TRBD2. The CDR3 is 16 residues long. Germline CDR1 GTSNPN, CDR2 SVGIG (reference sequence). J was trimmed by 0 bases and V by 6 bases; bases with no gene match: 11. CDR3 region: CACRTLAANSYNEQFF. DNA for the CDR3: TGTGCCTGTCGTACCCTAGCGGCCAACTCCTACAATGAGCAGTTCTTC.

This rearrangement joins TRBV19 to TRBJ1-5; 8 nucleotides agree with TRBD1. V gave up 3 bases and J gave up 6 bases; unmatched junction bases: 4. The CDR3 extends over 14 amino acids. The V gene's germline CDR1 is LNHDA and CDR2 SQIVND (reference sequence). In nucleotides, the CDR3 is TGTGCCAGTAGTATGGACAGGGAGCCTCAGCCCCAGCATTTT. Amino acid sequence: CASSMDREPQPQHF.

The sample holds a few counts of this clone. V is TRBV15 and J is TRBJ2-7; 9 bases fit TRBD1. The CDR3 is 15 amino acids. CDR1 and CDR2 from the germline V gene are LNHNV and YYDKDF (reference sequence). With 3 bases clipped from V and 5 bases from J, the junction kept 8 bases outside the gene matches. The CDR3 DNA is TGTGCCACCAGCAGGAGCTCCGGGACAGGGCACGAGCAGTACTTC. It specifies CATSRSSGTGHEQYF.